This T cell receptor beta chain is from a study of OX40 agonist ivuxolimab in advanced cancers. Findings of the study overall: People who partly responded at 0.1-3.0 mg/kg had some of the least clonal expansion seen.

Using immunoSEQ multiplex PCR, the repertoire was profiled, and TCRdb retains in-frame clones only, with some absent. The sample lists tens of thousands of clones, about nine tenths occurring once. This CDR3 is built from 18 residues. The V and J ends lost 7 bases and 5 bases, in that order; junction bases with no gene match: 17. Germline V gene sequence: CDR1 WNHNN, CDR2 SYGVQD (reference sequence). Concerning this clone itself: Its antigen remains unknown.

This chain connects TRBV10-1 to TRBJ2-1; 10 bases fit TRBD2. The origin of this receptor is an adult with an advanced solid tumor such as melanoma, head and neck, liver or kidney cancer. Sequenced material: CD4+ or CD8+ T cells sorted from blood, taken in a trial of the OX40 agonist ivuxolimab. CDR3 loop: CASKEASGRTSRNNEQFF. CDR3 nucleotide sequence: TGCGCCAGCAAAGAGGCTAGCGGGAGAACGAGCCGCAACAATGAGCAGTTCTTC.